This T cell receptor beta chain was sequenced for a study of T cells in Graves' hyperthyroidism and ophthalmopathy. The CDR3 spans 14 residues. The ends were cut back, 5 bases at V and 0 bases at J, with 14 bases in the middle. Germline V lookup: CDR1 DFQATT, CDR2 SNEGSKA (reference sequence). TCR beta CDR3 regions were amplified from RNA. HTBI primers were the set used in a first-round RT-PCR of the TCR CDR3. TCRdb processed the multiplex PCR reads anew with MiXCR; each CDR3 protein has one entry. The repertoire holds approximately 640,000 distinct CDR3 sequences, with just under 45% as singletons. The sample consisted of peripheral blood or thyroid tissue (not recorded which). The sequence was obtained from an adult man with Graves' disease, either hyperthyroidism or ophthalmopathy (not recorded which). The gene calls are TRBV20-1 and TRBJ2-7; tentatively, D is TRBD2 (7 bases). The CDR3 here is CSAPSGTLSYEQYF. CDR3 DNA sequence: TGCAGTGCTCCGAGCGGGACACTCTCCTACGAGCAGTACTTC.